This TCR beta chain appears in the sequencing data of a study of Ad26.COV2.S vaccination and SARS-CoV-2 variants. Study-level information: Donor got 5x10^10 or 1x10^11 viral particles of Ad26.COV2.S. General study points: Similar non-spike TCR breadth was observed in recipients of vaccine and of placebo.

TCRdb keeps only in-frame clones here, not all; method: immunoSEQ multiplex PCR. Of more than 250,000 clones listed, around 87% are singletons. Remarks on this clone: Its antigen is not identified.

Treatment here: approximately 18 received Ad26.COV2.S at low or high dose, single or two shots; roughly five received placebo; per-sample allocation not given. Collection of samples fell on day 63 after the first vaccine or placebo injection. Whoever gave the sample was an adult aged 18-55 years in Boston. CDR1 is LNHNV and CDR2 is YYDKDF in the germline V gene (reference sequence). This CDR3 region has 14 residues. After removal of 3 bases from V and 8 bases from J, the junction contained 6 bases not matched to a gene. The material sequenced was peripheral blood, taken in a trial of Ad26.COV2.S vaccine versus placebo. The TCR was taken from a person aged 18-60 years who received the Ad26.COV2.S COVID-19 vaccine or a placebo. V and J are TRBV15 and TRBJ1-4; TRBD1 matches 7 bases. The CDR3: CATSSDRVGEKLFF. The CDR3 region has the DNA TGTGCCACCAGCAGCGACAGGGTTGGGGAAAAACTGTTTTTT.